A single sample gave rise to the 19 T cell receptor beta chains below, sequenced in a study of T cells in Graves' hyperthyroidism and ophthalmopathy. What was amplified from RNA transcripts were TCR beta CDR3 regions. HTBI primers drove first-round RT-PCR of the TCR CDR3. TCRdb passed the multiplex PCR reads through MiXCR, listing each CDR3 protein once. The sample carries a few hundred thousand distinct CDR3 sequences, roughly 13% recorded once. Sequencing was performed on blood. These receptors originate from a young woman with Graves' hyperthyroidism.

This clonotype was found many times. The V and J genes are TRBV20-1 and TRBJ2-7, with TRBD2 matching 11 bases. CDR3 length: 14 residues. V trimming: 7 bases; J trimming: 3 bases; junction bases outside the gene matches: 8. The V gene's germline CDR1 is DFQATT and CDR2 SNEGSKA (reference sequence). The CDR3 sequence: CSGMTSGIIYEQYF. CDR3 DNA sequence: TGCAGTGGCATGACTAGCGGGATTATCTACGAGCAGTACTTC.

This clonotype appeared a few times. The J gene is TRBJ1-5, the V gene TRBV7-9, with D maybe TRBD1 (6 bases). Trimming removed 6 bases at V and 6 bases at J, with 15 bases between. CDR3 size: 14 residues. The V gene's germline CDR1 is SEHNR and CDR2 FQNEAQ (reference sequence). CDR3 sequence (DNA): TGTGCCAGCAGTTTTACAGGGATCGGTCAGCCCCAGCATTTT. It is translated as CASSFTGIGQPQHF.

CDR3: CASSIQTSGSPYEQYF. As DNA, the CDR3 is TGTGCCAGCAGTATCCAGACTAGCGGGTCTCCCTACGAGCAGTACTTC. This rearrangement joins TRBV12-3 or TRBV12-4 to TRBJ2-7; 10 nucleotides line up with TRBD2. V lost 5 bases to trimming and J lost 2 bases; unmatched junction nucleotides: 9. The CDR3 has 16 residues.

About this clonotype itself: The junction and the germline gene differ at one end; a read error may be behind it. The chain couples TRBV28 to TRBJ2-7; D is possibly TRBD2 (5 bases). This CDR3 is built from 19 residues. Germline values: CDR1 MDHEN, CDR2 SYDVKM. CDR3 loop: CASSLVGNSRTEVAYEQYF. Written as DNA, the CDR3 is TGTGCCAGCAGTTTAGTAGGAAATAGTCGGACTGAAGTTGCCTACGAGCAATACTTC.

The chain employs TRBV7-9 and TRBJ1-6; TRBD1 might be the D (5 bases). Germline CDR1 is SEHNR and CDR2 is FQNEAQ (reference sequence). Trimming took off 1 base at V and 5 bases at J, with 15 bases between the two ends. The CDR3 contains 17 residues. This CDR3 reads CASSLGRGAEHNSPLHF. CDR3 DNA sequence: TGTGCCAGCAGCTTAGGCCGCGGGGCCGAACATAATTCACCCCTCCACTTT. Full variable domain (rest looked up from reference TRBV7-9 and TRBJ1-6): DTGVSQNPRHKITKRGQNVTFRCDPISEHNRLYWYRQTLGQGPEFLTYFQNEAQLEKSRLLSDRFSAERPKGSFSTLEIQRTEQGDSAMYLCASSLGRGAEHNSPLHFGNGTRLTVT.

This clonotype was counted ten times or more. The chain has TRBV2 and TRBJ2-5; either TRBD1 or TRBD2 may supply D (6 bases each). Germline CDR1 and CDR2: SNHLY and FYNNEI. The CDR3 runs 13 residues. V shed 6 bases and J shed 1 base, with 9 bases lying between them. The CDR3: CASSGGGQETQYF. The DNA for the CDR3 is TGTGCCAGCAGCGGAGGGGGCCAAGAGACCCAGTACTTC.

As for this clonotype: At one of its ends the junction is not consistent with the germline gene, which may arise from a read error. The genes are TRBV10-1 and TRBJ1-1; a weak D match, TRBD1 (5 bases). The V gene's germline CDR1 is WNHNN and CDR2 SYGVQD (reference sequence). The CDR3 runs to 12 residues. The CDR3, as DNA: TGCGCCAGCAGTGACAGGGATACTGGAGCTTTCTTT. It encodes CASSDRDTGAFF.

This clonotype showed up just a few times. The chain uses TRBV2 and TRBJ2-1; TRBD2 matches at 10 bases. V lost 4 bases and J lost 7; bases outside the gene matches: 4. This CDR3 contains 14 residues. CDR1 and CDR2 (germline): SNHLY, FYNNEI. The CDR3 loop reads CASSATGLANEQFF. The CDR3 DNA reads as TGTGCCAGCAGTGCTACGGGACTAGCGAATGAGCAGTTCTTC.

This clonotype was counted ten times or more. This chain's CDR3 is CASSQTRTAYEQYF. CDR3 nucleotide sequence: TGTGCCAGCAGCCAAACTAGGACAGCCTACGAGCAGTACTTC. The genes are TRBV3-1 and TRBJ2-7; a weak D match, TRBD1 (6 bases). Trimming shortened V by 2 bases and J by 2 bases, and 10 bases separated the two germline ends. The CDR3 spans 14 residues. Germline CDR1 is LGHDT and CDR2 is YNNKEL (reference sequence).

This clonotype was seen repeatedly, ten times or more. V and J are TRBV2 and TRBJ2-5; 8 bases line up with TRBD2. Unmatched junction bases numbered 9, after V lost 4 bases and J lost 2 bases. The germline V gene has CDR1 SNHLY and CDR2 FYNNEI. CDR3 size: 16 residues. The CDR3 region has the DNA TGTGCCAGCAGTGGTTGGAGCGGGGGACCACAAGAGACCCAGTACTTC. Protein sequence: CASSGWSGGPQETQYF.

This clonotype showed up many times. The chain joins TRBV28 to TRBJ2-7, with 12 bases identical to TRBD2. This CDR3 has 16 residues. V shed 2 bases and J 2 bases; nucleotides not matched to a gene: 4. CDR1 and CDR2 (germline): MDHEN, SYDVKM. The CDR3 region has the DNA TGTGCCAGCAGTTTAATCGGACTAGCGGGACCCTACGAGCAGTACTTC. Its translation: CASSLIGLAGPYEQYF.

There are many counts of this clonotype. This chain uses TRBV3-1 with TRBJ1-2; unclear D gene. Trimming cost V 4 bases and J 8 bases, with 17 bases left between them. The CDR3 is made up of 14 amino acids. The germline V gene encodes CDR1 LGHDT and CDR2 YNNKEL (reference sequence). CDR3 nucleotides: TGTGCCAGCAGCCCGCAGACGGTGATTTGGGGCTACACCTTC. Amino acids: CASSPQTVIWGYTF.

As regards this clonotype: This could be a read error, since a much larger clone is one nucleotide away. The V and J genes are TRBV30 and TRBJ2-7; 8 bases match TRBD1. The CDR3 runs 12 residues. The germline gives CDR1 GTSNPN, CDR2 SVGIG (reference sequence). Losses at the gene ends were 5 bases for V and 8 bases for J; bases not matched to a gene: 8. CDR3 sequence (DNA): TGTGCCTGGGGACAGGGATTTGGCAAGCAGTACTTC. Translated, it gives CAWGQGFGKQYF.

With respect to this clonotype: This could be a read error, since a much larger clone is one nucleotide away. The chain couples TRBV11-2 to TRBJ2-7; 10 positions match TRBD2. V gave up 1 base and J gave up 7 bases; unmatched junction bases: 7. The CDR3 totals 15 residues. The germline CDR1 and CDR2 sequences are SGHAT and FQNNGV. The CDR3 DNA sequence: TGTGCCAGCAGCTTAGTTCCTAGCGGGGGAGATGAGCAGTACTTC. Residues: CASSLVPSGGDEQYF.

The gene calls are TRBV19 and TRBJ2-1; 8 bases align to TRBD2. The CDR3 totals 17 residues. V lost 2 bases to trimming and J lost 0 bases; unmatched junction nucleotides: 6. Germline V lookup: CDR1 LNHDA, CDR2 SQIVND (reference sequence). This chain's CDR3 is CASSIIGGGSSYNEQFF. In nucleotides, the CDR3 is TGTGCCAGTAGTATAATCGGCGGGGGGAGCTCCTACAATGAGCAGTTCTTC.

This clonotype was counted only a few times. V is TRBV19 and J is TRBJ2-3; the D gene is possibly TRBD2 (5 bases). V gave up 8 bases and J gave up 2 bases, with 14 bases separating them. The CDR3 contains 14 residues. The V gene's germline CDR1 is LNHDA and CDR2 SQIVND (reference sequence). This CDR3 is CASFSQRNTDTQYF. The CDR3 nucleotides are TGTGCCAGTTTTTCCCAGCGGAACACAGATACGCAGTATTTT.

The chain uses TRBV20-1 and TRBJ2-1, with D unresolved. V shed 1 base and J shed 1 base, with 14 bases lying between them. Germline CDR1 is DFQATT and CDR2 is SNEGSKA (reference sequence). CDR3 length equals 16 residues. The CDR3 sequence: CSARGPGPDSYNEQFF. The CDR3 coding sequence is TGCAGTGCTAGAGGTCCCGGGCCCGATTCCTACAATGAGCAGTTCTTC.

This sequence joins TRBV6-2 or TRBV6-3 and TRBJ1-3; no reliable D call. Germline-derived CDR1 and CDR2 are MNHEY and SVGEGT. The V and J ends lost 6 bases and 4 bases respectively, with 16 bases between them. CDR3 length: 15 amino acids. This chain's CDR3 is CASSPDWGGGNTIYF. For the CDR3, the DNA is TGTGCCAGCAGCCCGGATTGGGGAGGGGGAAACACCATATATTTT.

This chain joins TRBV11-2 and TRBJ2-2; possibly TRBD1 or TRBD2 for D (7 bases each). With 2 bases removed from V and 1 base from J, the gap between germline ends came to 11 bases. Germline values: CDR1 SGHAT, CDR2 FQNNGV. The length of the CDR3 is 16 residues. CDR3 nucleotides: TGTGCCAGCAGCTTAAGCGGGACAGTGAACACCGGGGAGCTGTTTTTT. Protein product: CASSLSGTVNTGELFF.